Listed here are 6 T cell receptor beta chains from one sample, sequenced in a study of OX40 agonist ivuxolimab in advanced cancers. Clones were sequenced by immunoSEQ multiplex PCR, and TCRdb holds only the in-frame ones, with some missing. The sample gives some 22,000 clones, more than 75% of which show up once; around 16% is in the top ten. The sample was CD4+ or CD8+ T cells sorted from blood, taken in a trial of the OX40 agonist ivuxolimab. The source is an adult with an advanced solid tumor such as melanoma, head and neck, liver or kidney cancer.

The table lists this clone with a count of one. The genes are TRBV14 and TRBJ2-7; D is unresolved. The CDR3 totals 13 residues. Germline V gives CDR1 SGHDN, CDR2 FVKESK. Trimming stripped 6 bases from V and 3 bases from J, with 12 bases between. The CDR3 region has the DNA TGTGCCAGCAGTCGTAAAGAACTCTACGAGCAGTACTTC. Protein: CASSRKELYEQYF.

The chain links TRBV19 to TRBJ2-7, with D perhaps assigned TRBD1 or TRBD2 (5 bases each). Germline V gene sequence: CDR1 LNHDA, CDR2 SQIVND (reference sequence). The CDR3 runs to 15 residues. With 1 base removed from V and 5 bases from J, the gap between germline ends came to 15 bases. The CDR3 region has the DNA TGTGCCAGTAGTATAGTAGGACGGGGCCGGGACGAGCAGTACTTC. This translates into CASSIVGRGRDEQYF. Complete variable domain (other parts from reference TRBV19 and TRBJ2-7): DGGITQSPKYLFRKEGQNVTLSCEQNLNHDAMYWYRQDPGQGLRLIYYSQIVNDFQKGDIAEGYSVSREKKESFPLTVTSAQKNPTAFYLCASSIVGRGRDEQYFGPGTRLTVT.

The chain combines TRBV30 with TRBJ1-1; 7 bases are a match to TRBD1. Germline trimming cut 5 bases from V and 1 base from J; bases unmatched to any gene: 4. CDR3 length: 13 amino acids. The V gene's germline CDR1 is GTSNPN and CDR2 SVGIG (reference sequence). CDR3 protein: CAWGRTGNTEAFF. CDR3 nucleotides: TGTGCCTGGGGTCGGACAGGGAACACTGAAGCTTTCTTT.

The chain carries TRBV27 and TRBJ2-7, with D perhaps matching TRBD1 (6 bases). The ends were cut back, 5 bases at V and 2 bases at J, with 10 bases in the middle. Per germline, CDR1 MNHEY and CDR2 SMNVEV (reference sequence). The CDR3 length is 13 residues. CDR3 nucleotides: TGTGCCAGCAGTCCCACAGGGACCTACGAGCAGTACTTC. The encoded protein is CASSPTGTYEQYF.

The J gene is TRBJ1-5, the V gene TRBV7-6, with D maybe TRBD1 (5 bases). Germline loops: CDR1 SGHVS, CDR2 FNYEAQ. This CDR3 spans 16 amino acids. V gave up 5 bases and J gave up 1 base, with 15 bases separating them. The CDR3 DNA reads TGTGCCAGCAGCCCCTACCCAGGGAGCAGCAATCAGCCCCAGCATTTT. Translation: CASSPYPGSSNQPQHF.

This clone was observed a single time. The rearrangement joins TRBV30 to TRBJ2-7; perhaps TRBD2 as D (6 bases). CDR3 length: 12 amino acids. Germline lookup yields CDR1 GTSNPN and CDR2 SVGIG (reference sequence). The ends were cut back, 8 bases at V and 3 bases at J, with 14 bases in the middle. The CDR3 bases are TGTGCCCAATCGGAGGGGTACTACGAGCAGTACTTC. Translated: CAQSEGYYEQYF.